This TCR beta chain was sequenced in a study of T cell responses to AZD1222 COVID-19 vaccine. Repertoires were generated with immunoSEQ multiplex PCR, while TCRdb's copy carries only in-frame clones and drops some. The sample holds approximately 110,000 clones, about 87% seen once. The specimen comprised peripheral blood, sampled on day 0 of AZD1222 vaccination. This sequence was found in an adult in good health.

The DNA of the CDR3 is TGCGCCAGCAGCCAAGAAACCGACAGGGTTAGTGGTGGAAACACCATATATTTT. Protein sequence: CASSQETDRVSGGNTIYF. The chain joins TRBV4-3 to TRBJ1-3; 7 nucleotides align to TRBD1. Germline assignment: CDR1 LGHNA and CDR2 YSLEER. The CDR3 runs 18 residues. J lost 3 bases, V lost 0 bases, and 11 bases had no gene match.